This T cell receptor (beta chain) was recorded in a study of TIL therapy for anti-PD-1-resistant metastatic lung cancer. Study background: Most patients had lung adenocarcinoma; a few tumors were EGFR-mutant, two ALK-rearranged; half smoked currently or formerly. By whole-exome sequencing, median non-synonymous tumor mutation burden was roughly 1.4 mutations per megabase. Findings of the study overall: After infusion, TIL clonotypes partly replaced peripheral T cells and declined over months.

The sample's time point: pre-treatment sample, taken before nivolumab and TIL therapy. The immunoSEQ assay was v3. Survey-level samples got approximately 2 million read pairs; deep-level samples got about 5-6.5 million. Assay used: immunoSEQ multiplex PCR; TCRdb lists only in-frame clones, some missing. The data contain 25,000 to 35,000 clones, 60% to 80% of them singletons. Trimming took 5 bases from V and 7 from J, leaving 15 bases between them. There are 13 residues in the CDR3. Germline CDR1 SQVTM, CDR2 ANQGSEA. Remarks on this clone: The antigen remains unidentified.

This receptor was identified in a woman between 25 and 80 years old with non-small cell lung cancer. This chain joins TRBV29-1 and TRBJ1-5; perhaps TRBD1 as D (6 bases). The sequencing used blood, collected at baseline. CDR3 nucleotide sequence: TGCAGCGTTCAACAGGGTTTGGAGCAGCCCCAGCATTTT. This codes for CSVQQGLEQPQHF.